Presented here are 24 T cell receptor beta chains from one specimen sequenced in a study of blood T cells in healthy people across ages. A second about 6 to 12 cycle PCR used barcoded and J-beta primers. Each CDR3 protein is one row after TCRdb ran MiXCR on the 5' RACE reads. The table records fewer than 900,000 distinct CDR3 sequences, roughly 35% of them present only once. Sequencing was performed on blood. The receptors were gathered from a man younger than 35 in good health.

The rearrangement uses TRBV12-3 or TRBV12-4 and TRBJ1-2; perhaps TRBD1 as D (5 bases). The CDR3 length is 15 residues. With 5 bases removed from V and 3 bases from J, the gap between germline ends came to 16 bases. CDR3 coding DNA: TGTGCCAGCAGTGGCAGGGTGTCCCTAGACTATGGCTACACCTTC. Protein sequence: CASSGRVSLDYGYTF.

The rearrangement links TRBV6-6 to TRBJ2-2; D possibly corresponds to TRBD2 (5 bases). Trimming removed 7 bases at V and 5 bases at J, with 17 bases between. The germline gives CDR1 MNHNY, CDR2 SVGAGI (reference sequence). There are 15 residues in the CDR3. The CDR3 nucleotides are TGTGCCAGCAACGGACTCGGGCACCAAACCGGGGAGCTGTTTTTT. This gives the protein CASNGLGHQTGELFF.

This chain connects TRBV20-1 to TRBJ2-1; TRBD2 matches at 7 bases. Germline V CDR1 and CDR2: DFQATT, SNEGSKA (reference sequence). With 1 base clipped from V and 6 bases from J, the junction kept 12 bases outside the gene matches. This CDR3 contains 16 residues. The DNA for the CDR3 is TGCAGTGCTAGAGTATTTGGAGCGGGGAAAATCAATGAGCAGTTCTTC. Amino acid sequence: CSARVFGAGKINEQFF.

The V call is TRBV20-1, the J call TRBJ2-3; 15 positions agree with TRBD2. Germline loops: CDR1 DFQATT, CDR2 SNEGSKA (reference sequence). This CDR3 is built from 18 residues. The V and J ends lost 6 bases and 2 bases, in that order; junction bases with no gene match: 12. The CDR3 DNA is TGCAGTGCCCGGCCTCGGACTAGCGGGGGGGCCGTCACAGATACGCAGTATTTT. Protein: CSARPRTSGGAVTDTQYF.

The chain combines TRBV2 with TRBJ2-1; no reliable D call. With 2 bases removed from V and 13 bases from J, the gap between germline ends came to 15 bases. Germline lookup yields CDR1 SNHLY and CDR2 FYNNEI. The CDR3 runs to 13 residues. The DNA for the CDR3 is TGTGCCAGCAGTGAAAAAGGTAGAGAGACCCAGTTCTTC. Translating it yields CASSEKGRETQFF.

This clonotype was counted a few times. The rearrangement joins TRBV5-6 to TRBJ1-5; 8 positions match TRBD1. J lost 2 bases, V lost 4 bases, and 8 bases had no gene match. The CDR3 is 16 residues long. Germline-derived CDR1 and CDR2 are SGHDT and YYEEEE. In DNA, the CDR3 is TGTGCCAGCAGCCCGCGACAGGGGTTCGGCAATCAGCCCCAGCATTTT. Protein product: CASSPRQGFGNQPQHF.

The V gene is TRBV5-1, the J gene TRBJ2-3; D gene ambiguous. This CDR3 contains 14 residues. Looked up from germline, CDR1 is SGHRS and CDR2 is YFSETQ. With 0 bases removed from V and 6 bases from J, the gap between germline ends came to 11 bases. The CDR3 sequence is CASSLEKGRDTQYF. CDR3 nucleotide sequence: TGCGCCAGCAGCTTGGAAAAAGGAAGGGATACGCAGTATTTT. The variable domain in full, completed from reference TRBV5-1 and TRBJ2-3, reads KAGVTQTPRYLIKTRGQQVTLSCSPISGHRSVSWYQQTPGQGLQFLFEYFSETQRNKGNFPGRFSGRQFSNSRSEMNVSTLELGDSALYLCASSLEKGRDTQYFGPGTRLTVL.

Remarks on this clonotype: A read error is possible here, since a much larger clone lies one base away. V and J are TRBV5-1 and TRBJ2-1; TRBD2 matches 7 bases. V was pared by 7 bases and J by 10 bases, with 17 bases of the junction left unmatched. The length of the CDR3 is 15 residues. Germline V CDR1 and CDR2: SGHRS, YFSETQ. The CDR3 DNA is TGCGCCAGCGGCCGGCAGGGAGGGTTGGGGAAGGAGCAGTTCTTC. Residues: CASGRQGGLGKEQFF.

This clonotype occurred many times. The chain combines TRBV7-2 with TRBJ2-5; tentative D call: TRBD1 (6 bases). CDR1 and CDR2 (germline): SGHTA, FQGNSA. CDR3 size: 15 residues. With 4 bases removed from V and 0 bases from J, the gap between germline ends came to 12 bases. The CDR3 loop is CASSSTGMYQETQYF. CDR3 DNA sequence: TGTGCCAGCAGCTCAACAGGGATGTACCAAGAGACCCAGTACTTC.

The chain carries TRBV20-1 and TRBJ1-2, with a tentative D call TRBD1 (6 bases). Trimming cost V 2 bases and J 0 bases, with 13 bases left between them. The germline CDR1 and CDR2 sequences are DFQATT and SNEGSKA (reference sequence). CDR3 length: 15 residues. For the CDR3, the DNA is TGCAGTGCTAGAAGAAAGGGGGGAGCTAACTATGGCTACACCTTC. Protein sequence: CSARRKGGANYGYTF.

CDR3 region: CASSLGTLIYEQYF. The DNA of the CDR3 is TGTGCCAGCAGTTTAGGTACCCTAATCTACGAGCAGTACTTC. The rearrangement uses TRBV12-3 or TRBV12-4 and TRBJ2-7; the D is unclear. The CDR3 spans 14 residues. Trimming cost V 1 base and J 3 bases, with 10 bases left between them.

The sample holds a few counts of this clonotype. CDR3 bases: TGTGCCAGCAGCTTAGAGGACAGGGTTAACTACGAGCAGTTCTTC. This codes for CASSLEDRVNYEQFF. The V and J genes are TRBV13 and TRBJ2-1; 8 bases map to TRBD1. The V gene's germline CDR1 is PRHDT and CDR2 FYEKMQ (reference sequence). V dropped 1 base and J dropped 10; count of bases not matched to a gene: 9. The CDR3 is 15 amino acids.

The chain carries TRBV29-1 and TRBJ1-5; D gene uncertain. The germline V gene has CDR1 SQVTM and CDR2 ANQGSEA. The CDR3 extends over 14 amino acids. V was pared by 8 bases and J by 2 bases, with 16 bases between. The CDR3 is CSPPTGFGNQPQHF. CDR3 nucleotides: TGCAGCCCCCCGACGGGGTTCGGCAATCAGCCCCAGCATTTT.

This clonotype was counted a few times. The rearrangement joins TRBV2 to TRBJ2-1; TRBD2 matches 8 bases. Germline assignment: CDR1 SNHLY and CDR2 FYNNEI. V lost 8 bases and J lost 8; bases outside the gene matches: 11. The CDR3 runs to 14 residues. The chain's CDR3 is CASLKGRGGDEQFF. DNA of the CDR3: TGTGCCAGCCTGAAAGGACGGGGGGGCGATGAGCAGTTCTTC.

The V gene is TRBV12-3 or TRBV12-4, the J gene TRBJ2-3, with 7 nucleotides matching TRBD2. With V trimmed by 4 bases and J by 2 bases, 6 bases remained unmatched. The CDR3 spans 15 residues. The CDR3 DNA reads as TGTGCCAGCAGTTGGAAAGCGGGGATCACAGATACGCAGTATTTT. Its protein is CASSWKAGITDTQYF.

The CDR3 sequence is CSASRDQGRGYGYTF. The CDR3 nucleotides are TGCAGTGCTAGTCGTGATCAGGGACGGGGCTATGGCTACACCTTC. The chain couples TRBV20-1 to TRBJ1-2, with D possibly being TRBD1 (5 bases). Germline CDR1 and CDR2: DFQATT and SNEGSKA (reference sequence). The CDR3 consists of 15 residues. V was cut by 3 bases and J by 4 bases, with 18 bases left in between.

V usage is TRBV20-1 and J usage is TRBJ1-4; tentatively, D is TRBD1 (6 bases). From germline, CDR1 is DFQATT and CDR2 SNEGSKA (reference sequence). CDR3 length: 13 residues. The V end lost 6 bases, the J end lost 8 bases, and 16 bases lay between the germline ends. The DNA of the CDR3 is TGCAGTGCCAATCAGGGGATGGGAGAAAAACTGTTTTTT. Translated, it gives CSANQGMGEKLFF.

This clonotype was observed at least ten times. The chain carries TRBV12-3 or TRBV12-4 and TRBJ1-1, with D unresolved. V was clipped by 2 bases and J by 0 bases, with 7 bases between them. CDR3 size: 14 residues. CDR3 DNA: TGTGCCAGCAGTTTAAGGGCAGTGAACACTGAAGCTTTCTTT. Translation gives CASSLRAVNTEAFF.

The rearrangement uses TRBV4-1 and TRBJ1-2; weak D call: TRBD1 (6 bases). CDR3 size: 16 residues. V lost 0 bases, J lost 5 bases, and 16 bases lay in between. Germline V gene lookup returns CDR1 MGHRA and CDR2 YSYEKL. The CDR3, as DNA: TGCGCCAGCAGCCAAGATGGGGGGCAGGCGATGTATGGCTACACCTTC. The encoded protein is CASSQDGGQAMYGYTF.

V is TRBV27 and J is TRBJ1-2; unclear D gene. In germline, CDR1 is MNHEY, CDR2 SMNVEV (reference sequence). This CDR3 has 13 residues. V dropped 10 bases and J dropped 0 bases, with 12 bases sitting between them. The CDR3 DNA is TGTGCCATCAGCCCGAGTGCTAACTATGGCTACACCTTC. The encoded protein is CAISPSANYGYTF.

This rearrangement joins TRBV29-1 to TRBJ2-2; the D gene could be TRBD1 or TRBD2 (6 bases each). V lost 1 base and J lost 7, with 13 bases in between. The CDR3 contains 14 residues. Germline CDR1 reads SQVTM; CDR2 reads ANQGSEA. In DNA, the CDR3 is TGCAGCGTTGAAGGCCAGGGGAGGAACGGGGAGCTGTTTTTT. It specifies CSVEGQGRNGELFF.

CDR3 coding DNA: TGTGCCATCAATGGCGGGATCAATTCACCCCTCCACTTT. Amino acids: CAINGGINSPLHF. The J gene is TRBJ1-6, the V gene TRBV10-3; D unclear. Germline lookup yields CDR1 ENHRY and CDR2 SYGVKD. V lost 7 bases and J lost 7, with 11 bases in between. There are 13 residues in the CDR3.

This clonotype was detected ten times or more. The chain uses TRBV11-2 and TRBJ2-1; TRBD2 might be the D (6 bases). V shed 1 base and J shed 9 bases, with 25 bases lying between them. Germline V gene sequence: CDR1 SGHAT, CDR2 FQNNGV. The CDR3 extends over 18 amino acids. The CDR3 protein is CASSLGIRDSYSRGEQFF. Written as DNA, the CDR3 is TGTGCCAGCAGCTTAGGCATCCGGGACTCTTACTCTCGGGGTGAGCAGTTCTTC. Full variable domain (remainder filled in from reference TRBV11-2 and TRBJ2-1): EAGVAQSPRYKIIEKRQSVAFWCNPISGHATLYWYQQILGQGPKLLIQFQNNGVVDDSQLPKDRFSAERLKGVDSTLKIQPAKLEDSAVYLCASSLGIRDSYSRGEQFFGPGTRLTVL.

This clonotype came up once. Here the CDR3 reads CASSYVGGQVGEQYF. The CDR3 bases are TGTGCCAGCAGTTACGTCGGGGGGCAGGTGGGAGAGCAGTACTTC. V usage is TRBV6-6 and J usage is TRBJ2-5; D possibly corresponds to TRBD2 (7 bases). Germline values: CDR1 MNHNY, CDR2 SVGAGI (reference sequence). Trimming stripped 2 bases from V and 11 bases from J, with 21 bases between. The CDR3 is 15 amino acids.